The 11 T cell receptor beta chains below come from one sample, sequenced in a study of monozygotic twins with inflammatory bowel disease. No DNA is given; TCRdb re-called the 5' RACE reads and lists each CDR3 protein once. This listing includes some 160,000 distinct CDR3 sequences. Sample: blood. The receptor set was obtained from a human donor with ulcerative colitis or Crohn's disease, or a healthy co-twin of an affected twin (not recorded which).

The chain links TRBV5-1 to TRBJ2-1; lacking DNA, the TRBD2 call made by TCRdb goes unchecked. The germline V gene encodes CDR1 SGHRS and CDR2 YFSETQ. This CDR3 contains 14 residues. CDR3 loop: CASTIAGGGNEQFF.

V usage is TRBV18 and J usage is TRBJ2-2. The CDR3 length is 16 residues. Per the germline V gene, CDR1 is KGHSH and CDR2 is LQKENI. The CDR3 region is CASSPLGQSNTGELFF.

The V gene is TRBV6-6, the J gene TRBJ2-7. The germline V gene encodes CDR1 MNHNY and CDR2 SVGAGI (reference sequence). This CDR3 is 13 amino acids long. The CDR3 loop is CASKAESSYEQYF.

This chain connects TRBV5-1 to TRBJ2-7. This CDR3 comprises 11 residues. The germline V gene has CDR1 SGHRS and CDR2 YFSETQ. The CDR3 loop is CASGERNEQYF.

The chain couples TRBV18 to TRBJ1-4. The CDR3 extends over 16 amino acids. From germline, CDR1 is KGHSH and CDR2 LQKENI. CDR3 region: CASSRTGGTYNEKLFF.

This sequence joins TRBV18 and TRBJ2-2; with no DNA, the TCRdb D assignment of TRBD1 cannot be verified. Germline CDR1 KGHSH, CDR2 LQKENI. The CDR3 length is 19 residues. CDR3 loop: CASSPISLSGASNTGELFF. Full variable domain (outside the CDR3, taken from reference TRBV18 and TRBJ2-2): NAGVMQNPRHLVRRRGQEARLRCSPMKGHSHVYWYRQLPEEGLKFMVYLQKENIIDESGMPKERFSAEFPKEGPSILRIQQVVRGDSAAYFCASSPISLSGASNTGELFFGEGSRLTVL.

CDR3 in amino acids: CASSTGGVNQPQHF. The V call is TRBV5-1, the J call TRBJ1-5; the TCRdb call, TRBD1, lacks DNA for checking. Germline values: CDR1 SGHRS, CDR2 YFSETQ. This CDR3 contains 14 residues.

The chain recombines TRBV2 with TRBJ1-2; TCRdb reports TRBD1, a call that lacks DNA to check it against. Germline CDR1 is SNHLY and CDR2 is FYNNEI. The CDR3 extends over 14 amino acids. This chain's CDR3 is CASIVGGLIYGYTF.

The chain combines TRBV15 with TRBJ1-2. CDR1 and CDR2 from the germline V gene are LNHNV and YYDKDF (reference sequence). This CDR3 region has 13 residues. CDR3 amino acids: CATSGRDLYGYTF.

This chain connects TRBV19 to TRBJ1-1; TCRdb's assignment of TRBD1 cannot be checked, as there is no DNA. Per germline, CDR1 LNHDA and CDR2 SQIVND (reference sequence). The CDR3 covers 15 residues. CDR3 residues: CASSPLGEVDTEAFF.

This rearrangement joins TRBV5-6 to TRBJ2-1; no DNA is available, so the TRBD1 call from TCRdb remains unchecked. This CDR3 region has 16 residues. Germline V gives CDR1 SGHDT, CDR2 YYEEEE. Here the CDR3 reads CASSSPGGGSYNEQFF.